Listed below are T cell receptor beta chains from one sample, sequenced in a study of blood T cell repertoires in COVID-19. Generated by immunoSEQ multiplex PCR, the TCRdb table keeps only in-frame clones and is missing some. Found here are roughly 50,000 clones, just under 80% of them singletons; the top ten hold about 15%. The sample comprised peripheral blood. These receptors were taken from a human donor with active or convalescent COVID-19. The donor label of this sample is uncertain. CDR3s include the opening cysteine and the closing phenylalanine or tryptophan. D genes are given only for firm matches. Clone size, where shown, is once, few, many, or a class for clones that have expanded.

TRBV5-4	few	TRBJ2-1	TRBD2	CASSLSQGGDEQFF	TGTGCCAGCAGCTTGTCTCAGGGAGGGGATGAGCAGTTCTTC
TRBV28	-	TRBJ2-7	TRBD2	CASSSPTSGSTEQYF	TGTGCCAGCAGTTCCCCAACTAGCGGGAGTACCGAGCAGTACTTC
TRBV18	-	TRBJ1-1	TRBD1	CASSPGTGRFTEAFF	TGTGCCAGCTCACCAGGGACAGGGAGGTTCACTGAAGCTTTCTTT
TRBV30	-	TRBJ1-6	-	CAWRTGSPLHF	TGTGCCTGGAGGACAGGTTCACCCCTCCACTTT
TRBV6-5	-	TRBJ1-5	-	CASTLGDSYQPQHF	TGTGCCAGCACCCTAGGGGACTCTTATCAGCCCCAGCATTTT
TRBV20-1	-	TRBJ2-7	-	CSAPVSYEQYF	TGCAGTGCTCCCGTTTCCTACGAGCAGTACTTC
TRBV5-5	-	TRBJ2-6	-	CASTPGFSGANVLTF	TGTGCCAGCACTCCGGGGTTCTCCGGGGCCAACGTCCTGACTTTC
TRBV5-1	-	TRBJ2-5	TRBD2	CASSPGLAGAGETQYF	TGCGCCAGCAGCCCGGGACTAGCGGGAGCTGGAGAGACCCAGTACTTC
TRBV19	-	TRBJ1-1	-	CASSPALGGTEAFF	TGTGCCAGTAGTCCCGCCCTCGGGGGAACTGAAGCTTTCTTT
TRBV29-1	-	TRBJ1-2	TRBD1	CSVARDRAGYTF	TGCAGCGTCGCAAGGGACAGGGCTGGCTACACCTTC
TRBV10-1	-	TRBJ2-1	TRBD2	CASSWGLAGGNEQFF	TGCGCCAGCAGCTGGGGACTAGCGGGAGGCAATGAGCAGTTCTTC
TRBV14	-	TRBJ2-1	TRBD2	CASNPIAGVEQFF	TGTGCCAGCAACCCTATAGCGGGAGTTGAGCAGTTCTTC
TRBV3-1/TRBV3-2	once	TRBJ2-3	TRBD2	CASSSRGAGGSTDTQYF	TGTGCCAGCAGCTCCCGAGGAGCGGGGGGTAGCACAGATACGCAGTATTTT
TRBV28	-	TRBJ2-1	-	CASTRGSVYEQFF	TGTGCCAGCACCCGCGGCTCAGTGTATGAGCAGTTCTTC
TRBV5-6	-	TRBJ2-5	TRBD2	CASSFVLAGDRQETQYF	TGTGCCAGCAGCTTCGTATTAGCGGGAGACAGGCAAGAGACCCAGTACTTC
TRBV7-3	once	TRBJ2-2	TRBD2	CASSLGLAGAGELFF	TGTGCCAGCAGCTTAGGGCTAGCGGGAGCCGGGGAGCTGTTTTTT
TRBV30	once	TRBJ1-5	-	CAWTLKGGAGQPQHF	TGTGCCTGGACCCTAAAGGGGGGGGCCGGTCAGCCCCAGCATTTT
TRBV7-2	-	TRBJ2-1	TRBD2	CASSTRPASGRISYNEQFF	TGTGCCAGCAGCACCCGGCCGGCTAGCGGGAGAATCTCCTACAATGAGCAGTTCTTC
TRBV5-4	-	TRBJ2-7	TRBD1	CASTIIGQDEQYF	TGTGCCAGCACTATCATCGGACAGGACGAGCAGTACTTC
TRBV6-1	-	TRBJ1-5	-	CASSEGSGNQPQHF	TGTGCCAGCAGTGAAGGGTCAGGGAACCAGCCCCAGCATTTT
TRBV6-2/TRBV6-3	-	TRBJ2-7	-	CASSPTVELYEQYF	TGTGCCAGCAGCCCGACAGTGGAACTCTACGAGCAGTACTTC
TRBV7-2	-	TRBJ2-7	-	CASSRVAGTYEQYF	TGTGCCAGCAGCCGTGTGGCGGGAACCTACGAGCAGTACTTC
TRBV30	-	TRBJ2-1	TRBD2	CAWISGIDNEQFF	TGTGCCTGGATAAGCGGGATCGACAATGAGCAGTTCTTC
TRBV29-1	-	TRBJ2-3	-	CSVERWQSTDTQYF	TGCAGCGTTGAGAGGTGGCAGAGCACAGATACGCAGTATTTT
TRBV6-2/TRBV6-3	few	TRBJ1-5	TRBD1	CASSSLDRVRSNQPQHF	TGTGCCAGCAGTTCCCTGGACAGGGTACGTTCCAATCAGCCCCAGCATTTT
TRBV7-2	-	TRBJ1-6	-	CASSQGPGGILGSPLHF	TGTGCCAGCAGCCAAGGGCCGGGAGGCATATTGGGTTCACCCCTCCACTTT
TRBV7-9	few	TRBJ1-1	-	CASSPRGGKAFF	TGTGCCAGCAGCCCCCGCGGGGGGAAAGCTTTCTTT
TRBV11-2	few	TRBJ2-2	TRBD1	CASHFSGTGINTGELFF	TGTGCCAGCCACTTCAGCGGGACAGGGATCAACACCGGGGAGCTGTTTTTT